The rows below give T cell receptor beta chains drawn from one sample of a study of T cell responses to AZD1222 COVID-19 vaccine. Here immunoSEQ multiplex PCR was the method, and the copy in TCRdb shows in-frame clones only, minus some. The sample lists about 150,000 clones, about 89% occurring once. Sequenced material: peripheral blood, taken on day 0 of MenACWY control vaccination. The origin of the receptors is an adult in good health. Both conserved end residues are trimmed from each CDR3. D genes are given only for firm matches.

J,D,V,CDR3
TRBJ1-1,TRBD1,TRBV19,ASSTPGQGAGNTEAF
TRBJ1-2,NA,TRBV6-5,ASRLQWAGGYGYT
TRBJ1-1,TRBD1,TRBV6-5,ASTWGDRANTEAF
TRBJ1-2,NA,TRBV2,ASSDGRWVRDYGYT
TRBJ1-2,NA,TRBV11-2,ASSSGPMGYT
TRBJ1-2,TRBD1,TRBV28,ASSLDRGRFIYT
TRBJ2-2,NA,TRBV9,ASSVVAERGELF
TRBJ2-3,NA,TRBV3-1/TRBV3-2,ASSERAGRTDTQY
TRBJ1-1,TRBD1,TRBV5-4,ASSLSGGKGDTEAF
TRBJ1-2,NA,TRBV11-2,ASSFAGWGANYGYT
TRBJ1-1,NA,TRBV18,ASSPPWPAEAF
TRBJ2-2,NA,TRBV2,ASSERGPTGELF
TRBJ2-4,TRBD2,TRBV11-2,ASSLAGLAGAKNIQY
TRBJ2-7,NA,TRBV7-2,ASSLAGQPSSYEQY
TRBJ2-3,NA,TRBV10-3,AIQGGLVG
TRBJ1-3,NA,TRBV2,ASSLTRDSGNTIY
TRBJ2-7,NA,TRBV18,ASSPAGLNEQY
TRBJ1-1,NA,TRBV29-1,SVEVSQGTEAF
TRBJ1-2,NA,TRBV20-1,SASSSTHVGGYT
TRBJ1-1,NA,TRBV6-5,ASPRESTMNTEAF
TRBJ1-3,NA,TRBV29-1,SVQPVSGNTIY
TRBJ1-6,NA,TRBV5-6,ASSRDNSPLH
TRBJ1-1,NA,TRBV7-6,ASSPSGGLNTEAF
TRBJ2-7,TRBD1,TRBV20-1,SAADRDRQY
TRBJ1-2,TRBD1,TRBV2,ASSEGDRGMWGYT
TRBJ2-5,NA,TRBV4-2,ASSRSGTPPETQY
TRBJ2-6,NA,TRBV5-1,ASSSGRGTSGANVLT
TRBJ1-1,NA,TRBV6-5,ASSSQTGKAF
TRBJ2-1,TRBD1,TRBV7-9,ASSFGPDRDNEQF
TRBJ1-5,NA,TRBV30,AWTVGSNQPQH
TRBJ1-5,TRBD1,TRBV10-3,AISETGQGTNQPQH
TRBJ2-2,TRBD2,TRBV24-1,ATSDPTSGRQPNTGELF
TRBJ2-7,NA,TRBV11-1,ASSLAGSVYEQY
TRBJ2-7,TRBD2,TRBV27,ASSPGLGLAGGYEQY
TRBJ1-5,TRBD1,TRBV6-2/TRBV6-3,ASSRTGEVGQPQH
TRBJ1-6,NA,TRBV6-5,ASSRSNSPLH